These 16 T cell receptor beta chains were all obtained from the same sample, sequenced in a study of blood T cells in healthy people across ages. The second PCR ran about 6 to 11 cycles with a sample-barcoded 5' primer and J-beta primers. Each CDR3 protein gets one entry after TCRdb re-called the 5' RACE reads with MiXCR. The sample includes 900,000 to 950,000 distinct CDR3 sequences, 25% to 30% seen only once; the top ten take more than 8.5%. These same records also appear under a second study, on T cells of mothers and their children.

Material for sequencing was blood. The receptors here all came from a woman in her forties in good health.

This clonotype was found many times. The CDR3 DNA reads as TGTGCCAGCAGCCAATTAACCGGACAGGGCGGCTCCTACAATGAGCAGTTCTTC. Its translation: CASSQLTGQGGSYNEQFF. This chain joins TRBV5-5 and TRBJ2-1; 8 nucleotides match TRBD1. Trimming took 4 bases from V and 0 from J; bases not matched to a gene: 12. The CDR3 is 18 amino acids. Per germline, CDR1 SGHKS and CDR2 YYEKEE (reference sequence).

As for this clonotype: This could be a read error, since a much larger clone is one nucleotide away. This sequence joins TRBV20-1 and TRBJ2-7, with 8 nucleotides matching TRBD1. Germline CDR1 DFQATT, CDR2 SNEGSKA (reference sequence). CDR3 size: 13 residues. The V gene end was trimmed by 5 bases and the J gene end by 5 bases; junction bases not matched to a gene: 8. The CDR3 sequence: CSAGGQVMHEQYF. In nucleotides, the CDR3 is TGCAGTGCTGGGGGACAGGTTATGCACGAGCAGTACTTC.

This clonotype occurred a few times. With a much larger clone just one base away, this may be a read error. The chain joins TRBV15 to TRBJ1-1; TRBD1 matches 7 bases. Per germline, CDR1 LNHNV and CDR2 YYDKDF (reference sequence). The CDR3 totals 15 residues. The CDR3 loop reads CVTRPPGGQNTEAFF. In DNA, the CDR3 is TGTGTCACTCGGCCCCCAGGGGGGCAAAACACTGAAGCTTTCTTT.

With regard to this clonotype: The junction departs from the called germline gene at one end, perhaps through a read error. The chain employs TRBV20-1 and TRBJ2-1; no clear D gene. The length of the CDR3 is 11 residues. Looked up from germline, CDR1 is DFQATT and CDR2 is SNEGSKA (reference sequence). As DNA, the CDR3 is TGCAGTGCCCGCTCCTACAGTGAGCAGTTCTTC. As protein: CSARSYSEQFF.

The chain recombines TRBV3-1 with TRBJ2-7, with D maybe TRBD2 (5 bases). The DNA end is a closer match to TRBJ2-5, so the J assignment may be wrong. CDR3 length: 13 residues. Germline CDR1 is LGHDT and CDR2 is YNNKEL (reference sequence). CDR3 sequence: CASSQVRGETQYF. CDR3 in DNA: TGTGCCAGCAGCCAAGTGAGAGGGGAGACCCAGTACTTC.

The count of this clonotype is one. The chain combines TRBV5-1 with TRBJ2-1; D not resolved. From germline, CDR1 is SGHRS and CDR2 YFSETQ. This CDR3 comprises 15 residues. The V end lost 2 bases, the J end lost 2 bases, and 11 bases lay between the germline ends. CDR3 protein: CASSFNDPTYNEQFF. The CDR3 coding sequence is TGCGCCAGCAGCTTTAACGATCCCACCTACAATGAGCAGTTCTTC.

This clonotype was seen at least ten times. The rearrangement uses TRBV29-1 and TRBJ2-1; D might be TRBD2 (5 bases). V lost 3 bases to trimming and J lost 0 bases, with 12 bases between them. CDR1 is SQVTM, CDR2 ANQGSEA, per germline. This CDR3 is built from 15 residues. CDR3 sequence reads: CSVEKGGISYNEQFF. CDR3 nucleotides: TGCAGCGTTGAGAAAGGAGGAATCTCCTACAATGAGCAGTTCTTC.

The V call is TRBV6-6, the J call TRBJ1-2; 9 bases align to TRBD1. The V gene end was trimmed by 6 bases and the J gene end by 5 bases; junction bases not matched to a gene: 13. The CDR3 is 16 amino acids. Per the germline V gene, CDR1 is MNHNY and CDR2 is SVGAGI (reference sequence). The CDR3 nucleotides read TGTGCCAGCAGACACTCTCCGGGACAGGGAAATTATGGCTACACCTTC. This gives the protein CASRHSPGQGNYGYTF.

In regard to this clonotype: A much larger clone lies a single base off, so this may be a read error. The genes are TRBV10-3 and TRBJ2-1; tentatively, D is TRBD1 or TRBD2 (5 bases each). The CDR3 has 13 residues. With 8 bases removed from V and 6 bases from J, the gap between germline ends came to 14 bases. Germline V gene data show CDR1 as ENHRY and CDR2 as SYGVKD. CDR3 DNA: TGTGCCATCTGCAGGGACCGAGGCAATGAGCAGTTCTTC. This encodes CAICRDRGNEQFF.

A few counts support this clonotype. This chain links TRBV5-1 with TRBJ2-3; TRBD2 agrees at 10 bases. The junction had 14 bases not matched to a gene; V was cut back by 4 bases and J by 0 bases. Germline V gene data show CDR1 as SGHRS and CDR2 as YFSETQ. The CDR3 spans 19 residues. The CDR3 DNA reads as TGCGCCAGCAGCCAGCGGGGGGGTTATCTTGGGGGTAGCACAGATACGCAGTATTTT. Protein: CASSQRGGYLGGSTDTQYF.

On this clonotype itself: A much larger clone sits a single nucleotide away, making a read error possible. The V call is TRBV29-1, the J call TRBJ2-5, with TRBD1 as a possible D gene (6 bases). The CDR3 length is 12 residues. Germline-derived CDR1 and CDR2 are SQVTM and ANQGSEA. Trimming removed 4 bases at V and 2 bases at J, with 8 bases between. This CDR3 is CSVGRGQETQYF. CDR3 bases: TGCAGCGTTGGCAGGGGACAAGAGACCCAGTACTTC.

The chain combines TRBV20-1 with TRBJ2-7, with TRBD2 as a possible D gene (7 bases). Trimming stripped 2 bases from V and 3 bases from J, with 14 bases between. The CDR3 spans 14 residues. Germline CDR1 is DFQATT and CDR2 is SNEGSKA (reference sequence). Written as DNA, the CDR3 is TGCAGTGCTAGAAACAGGGACTATGGCTACGAGCAGTACTTC. Its protein product is CSARNRDYGYEQYF.

The sample holds a few counts of this clonotype. The chain has TRBV18 and TRBJ1-5; D is possibly TRBD1 (5 bases). The length of the CDR3 is 15 residues. Germline V CDR1 and CDR2: KGHSH, LQKENI. Trimming shortened V by 3 bases and J by 2 bases, and 11 bases separated the two germline ends. CDR3 residues: CASSPFQGGNQPQHF. CDR3 sequence (DNA): TGTGCCAGCTCACCCTTTCAAGGGGGCAATCAGCCCCAGCATTTT. Drawing the rest from reference TRBV18 and TRBJ1-5, the complete variable domain is NAGVMQNPRHLVRRRGQEARLRCSPMKGHSHVYWYRQLPEEGLKFMVYLQKENIIDESGMPKERFSAEFPKEGPSILRIQQVVRGDSAAYFCASSPFQGGNQPQHFGDGTRLSIL.

The chain joins TRBV14 to TRBJ2-4; TRBD1 agrees at 9 bases. This CDR3 contains 14 residues. V was pared by 4 bases and J by 6 bases, with 4 bases of the junction left unmatched. Germline V gives CDR1 SGHDN, CDR2 FVKESK. The CDR3 is CASSPTGGRNIQYF. The CDR3 DNA is TGTGCCAGCAGCCCCACAGGGGGCCGAAACATTCAGTACTTC. The full variable domain, completed using reference TRBV14 and TRBJ2-4, is EAGVTQFPSHSVIEKGQTVTLRCDPISGHDNLYWYRRVMGKEIKFLLHFVKESKQDESGMPNNRFLAERTGGTYSTLKVQPAELEDSGVYFCASSPTGGRNIQYFGAGTRLSVL.

This clonotype was counted only a few times. The J gene is TRBJ1-4, the V gene TRBV12-3 or TRBV12-4; maybe TRBD1 (6 bases). There are 12 residues in the CDR3. Trimming left V 7 bases short and J 4 bases short, with 7 bases between. CDR3 bases: TGTGCCAGCAAGGGGGATAATGAAAAACTGTTTTTT. Translation gives CASKGDNEKLFF.

In this sample, this clonotype turned up a few times. The rearrangement links TRBV7-9 to TRBJ2-3, with D perhaps given as TRBD1 or TRBD2 (7 bases each). This CDR3 is built from 14 residues. Germline assignment: CDR1 SEHNR and CDR2 FQNEAQ (reference sequence). Trimming stripped 5 bases from V and 6 bases from J, with 15 bases between. CDR3 in amino acids: CASSIRQGGDTQYF. CDR3 DNA sequence: TGTGCCAGCAGCATCCGACAGGGAGGGGATACGCAGTATTTT.